The next 5 T cell receptor beta chains were all read from a single sample in a study of T cells in women clearing cervical HPV infection. Measured with immunoSEQ multiplex PCR; TCRdb has only the in-frame clones, and not every one. This table holds roughly 37,000 clones. Sequenced material: blood buffy coat. Receptor source: a woman between 18 and 75 years old with a cervical HPV16 infection that either progressed to CIN3+ or cleared (not recorded which).

A note on this clone: The read stops 3 residues short of the end of the CDR3; the missing end is completed from the germline J gene. J is TRBJ1-2 and V is TRBV2; no reliable D call. The CDR3 runs 14 residues. Per the germline V gene, CDR1 is SNHLY and CDR2 is FYNNEI. V was trimmed by 6 bases and J by 4 bases, leaving 15 bases between them. The CDR3 spells CASSQEAGTYGYTF. The part of the CDR3 DNA that was read is TGTGCCAGCAGCCAAGAGGCAGGCACCTATGGC.

As regards this clone: With the read ending 3 residues before the CDR3 end, the germline J gene is used to fill in that end. The chain carries TRBV30 and TRBJ2-1; 12 nucleotides match TRBD2. CDR3 length: 18 residues. The V gene's germline CDR1 is GTSNPN and CDR2 SVGIG (reference sequence). V trimming: 1 base; J trimming: 8 bases; junction bases outside the gene matches: 15. CDR3 protein: CAWSGLAGGPIGTDEQFF. CDR3 DNA, as far as it was read: TGTGCCTGGAGTGGGCTAGCGGGAGGGCCCATTGGTACGGATGAG.

In regard to this clone: The CDR3 is cut off 3 residues early in the read; its end comes from the germline J gene. V gene TRBV19 combines with J gene TRBJ2-2; TRBD1 is a possible D gene (5 bases). The CDR3 has 15 amino acids. Germline V CDR1 and CDR2: LNHDA, SQIVND (reference sequence). Here the CDR3 reads CASSIDSSTNEKLFF. The DNA read from the CDR3 is TGTGCCAGTAGTATCGACAGCTCAACTAATGAAAAG. The complete variable domain, with remaining parts taken from reference TRBV19 and TRBJ2-2, reads DGGITQSPKYLFRKEGQNVTLSCEQNLNHDAMYWYRQDPGQGLRLIYYSQIVNDFQKGDIAEGYSVSREKKESFPLTVTSAQKNPTAFYLCASSIDSSTNEKLFFGEGSRLTVL.

A word on this clone: With the read ending 3 residues before the CDR3 end, the germline J gene is used to fill in that end. The rearrangement uses TRBV19 and TRBJ2-2, with 12 bases matching TRBD2. The CDR3 has 16 amino acids. Trimming took 3 bases from V and 4 from J; bases not matched to a gene: 3. Germline-derived CDR1 and CDR2 are LNHDA and SQIVND (reference sequence). The sequenced CDR3 bases are TGTGCCAGTAGTATTTCTAGCGGGAGGGCCACCGGGGAG. It encodes CASSISSGRATGE. The whole CDR3 protein is CASSISSGRATGELFF.

On this clone: The read ends 3 residues early relative to the CDR3; the germline J gene fills the gap. V and J are TRBV20-1 and TRBJ2-3; D uncertain. Deletions cut 5 bases from V and 2 bases from J, with 14 bases between. CDR1 and CDR2 from the germline V gene are DFQATT and SNEGSKA (reference sequence). This CDR3 region has 14 residues. CDR3 protein: CSAPPFAATDTQYF. CDR3 bases read: TGCAGTGCTCCCCCGTTTGCGGCCACAGATACG.